This entry lists 4 T cell receptor beta chains sequenced from one sample in a study of blood T cell repertoires in COVID-19. Using immunoSEQ multiplex PCR, the repertoire was profiled, and TCRdb retains in-frame clones only, with some absent. Found here are fewer than 250,000 clones, 80% to 90% of them singletons; the top ten hold 2.5% to 3%. Sequenced material: PBMCs or T cells enriched from blood (not recorded which). These receptors all come from a woman in her 30s with acute COVID-19.

J is TRBJ2-5 and V is TRBV5-1; 8 bases align to TRBD2. The CDR3 extends over 16 amino acids. With 7 bases clipped from V and 7 bases from J, the junction kept 18 bases outside the gene matches. The germline V gene encodes CDR1 SGHRS and CDR2 YFSETQ. CDR3 sequence reads: CASSDGGGYEVGTQYF. Here the CDR3 DNA reads TGCGCCAGCTCCGACGGGGGGGGCTACGAAGTAGGGACCCAGTACTTC.

The rearrangement links TRBV4-3 to TRBJ2-2; D is unclear. The germline V and J ends were trimmed by 0 bases and 5 bases, with 7 bases remaining between them. The CDR3 is 14 residues long. Germline-derived CDR1 and CDR2 are LGHNA and YSLEER. The CDR3 reads CASSQDSETGELFF. For the CDR3, the DNA is TGCGCCAGCAGCCAAGATAGTGAAACCGGGGAGCTGTTTTTT.

The V call is TRBV10-3, the J call TRBJ2-1, with TRBD1 matching over 9 bases. The CDR3 contains 15 residues. Germline lookup yields CDR1 ENHRY and CDR2 SYGVKD. J lost 6 bases, V lost 4 bases, and 7 bases had no gene match. CDR3 coding DNA: TGTGCCATCAGTGTTGGGGGACAGGGAAGCAATGAGCAGTTCTTC. This codes for CAISVGGQGSNEQFF.

The chain uses TRBV18 and TRBJ1-1; 7 bases map to TRBD1. The CDR3 has 17 residues. CDR1 is KGHSH and CDR2 is LQKENI in the germline V gene. Unmatched junction bases numbered 11, after V lost 4 bases and J lost 0 bases. CDR3 in DNA: TGTGCCAGCTCACGACAGGGCCGAGTCGTCTTGAACACTGAAGCTTTCTTT. This gives the protein CASSRQGRVVLNTEAFF.